The present entry profiles one T cell receptor (beta chain) with its context. The antigen is undetermined. The table came from immunoSEQ multiplex PCR; TCRdb's copy has only in-frame clones and leaves some out. The data contain over 50,000 clones, roughly three quarters of them singletons. Trimming pared 3 bases from V and 6 bases from J, leaving 14 bases between. The CDR3 totals 14 residues. CDR1 is SEHNR, CDR2 FQNEAQ, per germline (reference sequence). This entry belongs to a study of T cell responses to AZD1222 COVID-19 vaccine. Study-wide points: Repertoires were collected only later (after the peak T cell response had occurred). Spike-specific TCR breadth and depth rose after two AZD1222 doses. Clonal diversity was possibly underestimated, and white British individuals and females predominated among donors.

Specimen: peripheral blood, collected 28 days after the second AZD1222 dose. The sequence was obtained from an adult who received the AZD1222 COVID-19 vaccine. The J gene is TRBJ1-1, the V gene TRBV7-9, with unresolved D. In nucleotides, the CDR3 is TGTGCCAGCAGCTTTAGTGATAAGGGCCCTGAAGCTTTCTTT. It specifies CASSFSDKGPEAFF.